This TCR beta chain was sequenced for a study of blood T cell repertoires in COVID-19. Overall study context: The United States, Italy and Spain provided the acute and convalescent COVID-19 samples. PBMCs, B-cell-depleted T cells, or T cells were the source of the cDNA or gDNA that made up the material.

Authors' analysis steps: Amplification from reference gene primers served as the basis for estimated nucleated cell counts. Data came from immunoSEQ multiplex PCR; TCRdb stores just in-frame clones and leaves some out. The D gene and trimming were derived from the DNA, and the V and J assignments and clone size from that table. The sample lists about 150,000 clones, roughly 90% occurring once. The CDR3 is made up of 15 amino acids. J was trimmed by 1 base and V by 7 bases; bases with no gene match: 7. Germline assignment: CDR1 KGHSH and CDR2 LQKENI. The age range of participants was about 18 to 89 years, with residence in about two dozen US areas.

This chain uses TRBV18 with TRBJ1-1; 9 bases fit TRBD1. Sequencing input: PBMCs or T cells enriched from blood (not recorded which). This clonotype was obtained from a woman aged 30 to 39 with acute COVID-19. The CDR3 region is CASLRQGVGNTEAFF. In DNA form, the CDR3 reads TGTGCCAGCTTACGACAGGGGGTAGGGAACACTGAAGCTTTCTTT.